This T cell receptor beta chain was identified during a study of technical replicates of blood from a handful of donors. Method: immunoSEQ multiplex PCR; TCRdb's copy keeps in-frame clones and lacks some. The profile shows just under 60,000 clones, less than 95% of them singletons. Trimming left V 4 bases short and J 3 bases short, with 4 bases between. This CDR3 is 12 amino acids long. Germline V gene data show CDR1 as SNHLY and CDR2 as FYNNEI. The chain recombines TRBV2 with TRBJ2-1, with unresolved D. This TCR came from a human donor in good health. Some clones in this sample may be carry-over from other donors' samples. The sequenced sample was PBMCs. DNA for the CDR3: TGTGCCAGCAGTGTAAACTACAATGAGCAGTTCTTC. Protein product: CASSVNYNEQFF. Variable domain in full (rest from reference TRBV2 and TRBJ2-1): EPEVTQTPSHQVTQMGQEVILRCVPISNHLYFYWYRQILGQKVEFLVSFYNNEISEKSEIFDDQFSVERPDGSNFTLKIRSTKLEDSAMYFCASSVNYNEQFFGPGTRLTVL.